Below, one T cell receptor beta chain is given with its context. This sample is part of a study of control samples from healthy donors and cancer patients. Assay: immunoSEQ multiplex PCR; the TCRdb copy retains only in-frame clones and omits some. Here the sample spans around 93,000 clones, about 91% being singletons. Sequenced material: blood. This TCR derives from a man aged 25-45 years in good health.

The CDR3 here is CAISEGQPRETQYF. In nucleotides, the CDR3 is TGTGCCATCAGTGAGGGACAGCCTAGGGAGACCCAGTACTTC. This chain connects TRBV10-3 to TRBJ2-5, with D possibly being TRBD1 (6 bases). Trimming stripped 2 bases from V and 5 bases from J, with 12 bases between. There are 14 residues in the CDR3. The germline CDR1 and CDR2 sequences are ENHRY and SYGVKD.